This T cell receptor beta chain was captured in a study of cytomegalovirus exposure and HLA in healthy donors. This CDR3 region has 14 residues. The V and J ends lost 4 bases and 8 bases, in that order; junction bases with no gene match: 7. Germline loops: CDR1 SGHNT, CDR2 YYREEE (reference sequence). Whole-study findings and limits: Cytomegalovirus association was listed for around 170 TCR beta chains. Differences between HLA loci emerged in a later analysis of TCR association rates, with DRB1 most and HLA-C fewest.

Comments on this clone: Its target is not known.

PCR was performed using 60 Vbeta and 13 Jbeta primers. The assay was immunoSEQ multiplex PCR, and TCRdb's table has in-frame clones only and misses some. In the table there are over 100,000 clones, 76% of which are singletons. The chain combines TRBV5-4 with TRBJ1-3; TRBD1 matches at 9 bases. This clonotype originated in a woman in her forties or fifties in good health and CMV-seropositive. Specimen: PBMCs. The CDR3 here is CASSDGTGRHTIYF. The CDR3 DNA reads as TGTGCCAGCAGCGACGGGACAGGGAGGCACACCATATATTTT. Looking up the rest from reference TRBV5-4 and TRBJ1-3 gives the full variable domain: ETGVTQSPTHLIKTRGQQVTLRCSSQSGHNTVSWYQQALGQGPQFIFQYYREEENGRGNFPPRFSGLQFPNYSSELNVNALELDDSALYLCASSDGTGRHTIYFGEGSWLTVV.